Sequencing of this TCR beta chain was carried out in a study of immune evolution from preneoplasia to lung adenocarcinoma (dated by TCRdb to about 2021). In terms of the full investigation: Immune contexture across lung adenocarcinoma precursors and invasive adenocarcinoma was profiled using immune gene expression, TCR sequencing and multiplex immunofluorescence. According to the study, around 100 samples were used for TCR sequencing. The immune data were integrated with whole exome sequencing and methylation data obtained from the same cohort of nodules. Resected precursor lesions (AAH, AIS, MIA) and invasive adenocarcinomas were each compared against paired morphologically normal lung tissue. POLYSOLVER was used to infer Class I HLA alleles from exome data, and LOHHLA was used to detect allele-specific HLA loss. The overall cohort comprised 53 patients with pulmonary nodules who underwent surgical resection. The TCR sequencing data were obtained from 45 to 55 patients. Sample size was based on specimen availability rather than a prior power calculation. Beyond this particular receptor, the publication reports: Because all patients were from Japan and China, applicability to Western populations was uncertain. Findings were based on association rather than direct causation; larger cohorts with long-term follow-up and longitudinal biopsies were deemed needed. Normal lung had the highest top T cell clone frequencies, which appeared to decline progressively from AAH through AIS, MIA and invasive adenocarcinoma. Clonality was highest in normal lung, while later-stage lesions appeared to have lower clonality but higher T cell density and diversity.

Using the immunoSEQ hsTCRbeta Kit, TCR beta CDR3 regions were sequenced from DNA. The published analysis was carried out like this. The ImmunoSEQ Analyzer was used to analyse the TCR sequencing data. T cell clonality was defined as 1 minus Pielou's evenness, as computed on productive rearrangements. The inverse Simpson index, applied to productive templates, was used to measure T cell diversity. T cell density was defined as TCR beta template counts normalized to usable DNA, with usable DNA estimated by amplification and sequencing of housekeeping genes. Two-sided Kruskal-Wallis tests were used to compare TCR metrics across histologic stages. The source is immuneACCESS, and TCRdb retained only in-frame sequences with V and J called. Part of the clones is not carried over; for the studies checked, unresolved V genes explain less than half of this, and the remainder is unexplained. The V and J calls and clone size were taken over from that table, and D and trimming were inferred from the DNA. A total of roughly 4,400 clones appear in this sample, about 68% of them only once. The ten largest clones add up to approximately 8.1% of the sample.

Turning to this clone: What this receptor recognizes is not known. One base away there is no much larger clone; base qualities are not given.

Resection was performed on patients in Japan or China between about 2014 and 2017. Histologic diagnosis of each case was confirmed independently by two lung cancer pathologists on H&E slides. DNA was isolated from FFPE tissue using the AllPrep DNA/RNA FFPE Kit. The sequence was obtained from a person between 60 and 79 years old with lung adenocarcinoma. The sequencing input was FFPE adjacent normal lung tissue.

This receptor carries the CDR3 CASSPGFPNEKLFF. The nucleotide sequence reads as follows: TGCGCCAGCAGCCCCGGGTTCCCTAATGAAAAACTGTTTTTT. The V and J genes are TRBV5-1 and TRBJ1-4, with the identity of the D gene unclear. V loses 4 bases, J loses 3 bases, and the germline ends lie 10 bases apart. CDR1 SGHRS and CDR2 YFSETQ were looked up in the germline V gene. The CDR3 runs 14 amino acids, cysteine and phenylalanine included. The entry retains the CDR3 DNA only, 42 bases that are in frame from base 1.